These 30 T cell receptor beta chains were all obtained from the same sample, sequenced in a study of blood T cell repertoires in COVID-19. Using immunoSEQ multiplex PCR, the repertoire was profiled, and TCRdb retains in-frame clones only, with some absent. The table has roughly 220,000 clones, roughly 80% seen once. The sample comprised peripheral blood. The receptors derive from a man aged 25 to 40 with active or convalescent COVID-19.

The chain combines TRBV28 with TRBJ2-7, with D possibly matching TRBD1 (5 bases). CDR1 MDHEN and CDR2 SYDVKM come from the germline V gene. The CDR3 contains 11 residues. V was shortened by 2 bases and J by 6 bases, with 5 bases between the two germline ends. The CDR3 spells CASSLRGEQYF. The DNA for the CDR3 is TGTGCCAGCAGTTTAAGGGGCGAGCAGTACTTC.

This CDR3 is CASSDDFRGRSYEQYF. CDR3 in DNA: TGTGCCAGCAGTGACGACTTCAGAGGCCGGTCCTACGAGCAGTACTTC. The rearrangement uses TRBV25-1 and TRBJ2-7; unclear D gene. V was trimmed by 3 bases and J by 1 base, leaving 16 bases between them. Germline CDR1 is MGHDK and CDR2 is SYGVNS. The CDR3 loop spans 16 amino acids.

This clone was picked up a small number of times. V and J are TRBV3-1 (or the pseudogene TRBV3-2) and TRBJ1-1; TRBD1 might be the D (5 bases). The V end was cut by 0 bases, the J end by 7 bases, with 9 bases between. The CDR3 is 13 residues long. Germline assignment: CDR1 LGHDT and CDR2 YNNKEL (reference sequence). The CDR3 is CASSQDRGVEAFF. CDR3 DNA: TGTGCCAGCAGCCAAGATCGGGGGGTTGAAGCTTTCTTT.

V gene TRBV30 combines with J gene TRBJ1-5; no clear D gene. The V end lost 2 bases, the J end lost 2 bases, and 10 bases lay between the germline ends. CDR1 GTSNPN and CDR2 SVGIG come from the germline V gene (reference sequence). The CDR3 length is 14 residues. DNA for the CDR3: TGTGCCTGGAGTTTGGGCAGAGGCAATCAGCCCCAGCATTTT. This encodes CAWSLGRGNQPQHF. The full variable domain, its missing parts supplied by reference TRBV30 and TRBJ1-5, is SQTIHQWPATLVQPVGSPLSLECTVEGTSNPNLYWYRQAAGRGLQLLFYSVGIGQISSEVPQNLSASRPQDRQFILSSKKLLLSDSGFYLCAWSLGRGNQPQHFGDGTRLSIL.

The chain joins TRBV5-1 to TRBJ2-7, with 8 nucleotides matching TRBD1. This CDR3 region has 13 residues. V shed 4 bases, J shed 1 base, and the junction held 1 base outside the gene matches. CDR1 and CDR2 (germline): SGHRS, YFSETQ. The CDR3 spells CASSDRGSYEQYF. CDR3 nucleotide sequence: TGCGCCAGCAGCGACAGGGGTTCCTACGAGCAGTACTTC.

This clone was seen a handful of times. The chain links TRBV5-1 to TRBJ2-7; no clear D. Germline-derived CDR1 and CDR2 are SGHRS and YFSETQ. Trimming stripped 0 bases from V and 4 bases from J, with 8 bases between. The length of the CDR3 is 13 residues. The CDR3 bases are TGCGCCAGCAGCTTGGTGTCAGGATACGAGCAGTACTTC. Protein product: CASSLVSGYEQYF.

This chain uses TRBV7-8 with TRBJ1-2; TRBD1 matches at 7 bases. There are 15 residues in the CDR3. V gave up 5 bases and J gave up 2 bases; unmatched junction bases: 8. Germline loops: CDR1 SGHVS, CDR2 FQNEAQ. The CDR3, as DNA: TGTGCCAGCAGCCTCCTATCGGGACAGAACTATGGCTACACCTTC. This sequence encodes CASSLLSGQNYGYTF.

This chain joins TRBV5-4 and TRBJ2-6; 11 bases line up with TRBD1. The J segment lost 1 base and the V segment lost 9 bases, leaving 3 bases of the junction unmatched. From germline, CDR1 is SGHNT and CDR2 YYREEE (reference sequence). This CDR3 has 15 amino acids. The CDR3 spells CATGQGASGANVLTF. Written as DNA, the CDR3 is TGTGCCACCGGACAGGGGGCTTCTGGGGCCAACGTCCTGACTTTC. Combining the CDR3 with reference TRBV5-4 and TRBJ2-6 gives the whole variable domain ETGVTQSPTHLIKTRGQQVTLRCSSQSGHNTVSWYQQALGQGPQFIFQYYREEENGRGNFPPRFSGLQFPNYSSELNVNALELDDSALYLCATGQGASGANVLTFGAGSRLTVL.

The chain couples TRBV5-1 to TRBJ2-5; 7 bases are a match to TRBD1. CDR3 length: 14 amino acids. V was clipped by 0 bases and J by 9 bases; unmatched bases: 8. Germline assignment: CDR1 SGHRS and CDR2 YFSETQ. CDR3 sequence (DNA): TGCGCCAGCAGCTTGGGACAGGGAGCAGGTGCCCAGTACTTC. Protein sequence: CASSLGQGAGAQYF.

This rearrangement joins TRBV7-9 to TRBJ1-5; D is uncertain. CDR1 SEHNR and CDR2 FQNEAQ come from the germline V gene (reference sequence). The CDR3 is 14 amino acids. V was pared by 5 bases and J by 3 bases, with 11 bases between. CDR3: CASSHGVHNQPQHF. The CDR3 region has the DNA TGTGCCAGCAGCCACGGGGTACACAATCAGCCCCAGCATTTT. Looking up the rest from reference TRBV7-9 and TRBJ1-5 gives the full variable domain: DTGVSQNPRHKITKRGQNVTFRCDPISEHNRLYWYRQTLGQGPEFLTYFQNEAQLEKSRLLSDRFSAERPKGSFSTLEIQRTEQGDSAMYLCASSHGVHNQPQHFGDGTRLSIL.

The chain uses TRBV29-1 and TRBJ1-5; 7 bases are shared with TRBD1. Germline V gene sequence: CDR1 SQVTM, CDR2 ANQGSEA. This CDR3 spans 13 amino acids. Trimming cost V 5 bases and J 2 bases; bases outside gene matches: 3. Here the CDR3 DNA reads TGCAGCGTTTGGCAGGGGGGCAATCAGCCCCAGCATTTT. Translation gives CSVWQGGNQPQHF.

V and J are TRBV7-2 and TRBJ2-6; D gene ambiguous. Germline V gene lookup returns CDR1 SGHTA and CDR2 FQGNSA. Trimming took off 4 bases at V and 4 bases at J, with 11 bases between the two ends. This CDR3 spans 15 amino acids. The CDR3 DNA reads TGTGCCAGCAGCTCATCACCGAGAGGGGCCAACGTCCTGACTTTC. Translation: CASSSSPRGANVLTF.

The chain joins TRBV12-3 or TRBV12-4 to TRBJ1-2; 7 nucleotides match TRBD1. V was pared by 8 bases and J by 10 bases, with 10 bases of the junction left unmatched. This CDR3 has 12 residues. CDR3 amino acids: CASRPPTGPYTF. CDR3 nucleotides: TGTGCCAGCCGCCCCCCGACAGGGCCCTACACCTTC.

This clone showed up just once. The J gene is TRBJ1-1, the V gene TRBV18, with 7 positions matching TRBD1. This CDR3 is built from 18 residues. With V trimmed by 3 bases and J by 4 bases, 17 bases remained unmatched. Germline lookup yields CDR1 KGHSH and CDR2 LQKENI. CDR3 in amino acids: CASSPSGDSLVLSTEAFF. Here the CDR3 DNA reads TGTGCCAGCTCACCTAGTGGGGACAGTCTCGTCCTGAGCACTGAAGCTTTCTTT. Based on the CDR3 plus reference TRBV18 and TRBJ1-1, the full variable domain is NAGVMQNPRHLVRRRGQEARLRCSPMKGHSHVYWYRQLPEEGLKFMVYLQKENIIDESGMPKERFSAEFPKEGPSILRIQQVVRGDSAAYFCASSPSGDSLVLSTEAFFGQGTRLTVV.

This rearrangement joins TRBV3-1 (or the pseudogene TRBV3-2) to TRBJ2-2; D not certain. V was clipped by 1 base and J by 0 bases, with 12 bases between them. The CDR3 extends over 17 amino acids. Germline V gene lookup returns CDR1 LGHDT and CDR2 YNNKEL (reference sequence). The DNA of the CDR3 is TGTGCCAGCAGCCAAGCTATAGGCCGGGCGAACACCGGGGAGCTGTTTTTT. Amino acids: CASSQAIGRANTGELFF.

V is TRBV7-9 and J is TRBJ1-4; perhaps TRBD1 as D (5 bases). The germline gives CDR1 SEHNR, CDR2 FQNEAQ (reference sequence). The CDR3 is 13 amino acids. V was pared by 5 bases and J by 8 bases, with 12 bases between. CDR3 DNA: TGTGCCAGCAGCCCGGGGGGGAACGAAAAACTGTTTTTT. This gives the protein CASSPGGNEKLFF. The full variable domain, completed using reference TRBV7-9 and TRBJ1-4, is DTGVSQNPRHKITKRGQNVTFRCDPISEHNRLYWYRQTLGQGPEFLTYFQNEAQLEKSRLLSDRFSAERPKGSFSTLEIQRTEQGDSAMYLCASSPGGNEKLFFGSGTQLSVL.

The chain joins TRBV5-5 to TRBJ1-1; D is possibly TRBD1 (6 bases). Trimming stripped 5 bases from V and 9 bases from J, with 20 bases between. CDR3 length: 14 residues. Germline lookup yields CDR1 SGHKS and CDR2 YYEKEE (reference sequence). In DNA form, the CDR3 reads TGTGCCAGCAGTCTGTACAGGGATTTGTTGAAAGCTTTCTTT. Translation: CASSLYRDLLKAFF.

This clone has a handful of counts. Here the CDR3 DNA reads TGTGCCAGCAGCTTAGTGCAGTACTACGAGCAGTACTTC. It translates to CASSLVQYYEQYF. The chain couples TRBV7-8 to TRBJ2-7; D gene unclear. V lost 1 base and J lost 3, with 7 bases in between. Germline CDR1 SGHVS, CDR2 FQNEAQ. The CDR3 is 13 residues long.

V usage is TRBV27 and J usage is TRBJ1-5; 8 nucleotides align to TRBD1. Germline V lookup: CDR1 MNHEY, CDR2 SMNVEV (reference sequence). This CDR3 has 16 amino acids. V shed 8 bases, J shed 5 bases, and the junction held 14 bases outside the gene matches. As DNA, the CDR3 is TGTGCCAGCGGAGAGAGATCCAGGGGGCTCGATCAGCCCCAGCATTTT. Translation: CASGERSRGLDQPQHF.

This clone appeared a single time. The V and J genes are TRBV24-1 and TRBJ1-6, with D maybe TRBD1 (5 bases). V dropped 10 bases and J dropped 0 bases, with 18 bases sitting between them. Germline V CDR1 and CDR2: KGHDR, SFDVKD. The CDR3 runs 17 residues. The CDR3 loop reads CATPRGKLSSYNSPLHF. The CDR3 DNA sequence: TGTGCCACTCCAAGGGGTAAATTAAGCTCCTATAATTCACCCCTCCACTTT.

This clone came up once. This chain links TRBV5-1 with TRBJ1-3; D gene ambiguous. Germline-derived CDR1 and CDR2 are SGHRS and YFSETQ. This CDR3 region has 16 residues. Trimming took off 2 bases at V and 0 bases at J, with 12 bases between the two ends. The CDR3 bases are TGCGCCAGCAGCTTTACAGCAACATTCTCTGGAAACACCATATATTTT. Translation: CASSFTATFSGNTIYF.

V and J are TRBV3-1 (or the pseudogene TRBV3-2) and TRBJ2-7, with 7 bases matching TRBD1. Germline V CDR1 and CDR2: LGHDT, YNNKEL (reference sequence). Germline trimming cut 3 bases from V and 9 bases from J; bases unmatched to any gene: 5. The CDR3 is 12 amino acids. CDR3 DNA sequence: TGTGCCAGCAGCCACCGACAGGGTTCGCAGTACTTC. Its protein product is CASSHRQGSQYF.

The rearrangement joins TRBV23-1 to TRBJ1-1; D not resolved. TRBV23-1 falls under the ORF class, with uncertain function. This CDR3 spans 12 amino acids. V dropped 3 bases and J dropped 8 bases, with 10 bases sitting between them. In nucleotides, the CDR3 is TGCGCCAGCAGTCAGAGATTGAGGGAAGCTTTCTTT. Protein sequence: CASSQRLREAFF.

V is TRBV5-1 and J is TRBJ2-7; D is unresolved. Between the trimmed V and J ends, which lost 0 bases and 10 bases, there was a span of 11 bases. Germline CDR1 and CDR2: SGHRS and YFSETQ. CDR3 length equals 12 residues. In DNA form, the CDR3 reads TGCGCCAGCAGCTTGGATCAGCGTAAACAGTACTTC. Translated: CASSLDQRKQYF.

V gene TRBV29-1 combines with J gene TRBJ1-5, with unresolved D. Trimming removed 4 bases at V and 5 bases at J, with 9 bases between. The CDR3 spans 12 residues. Germline V gene data show CDR1 as SQVTM and CDR2 as ANQGSEA. This CDR3 is CSVGFRDQPQHF. The CDR3 bases are TGCAGCGTTGGGTTCCGGGATCAGCCCCAGCATTTT.

The chain has TRBV7-9 and TRBJ2-2, with TRBD2 matching over 8 bases. The length of the CDR3 is 17 residues. With V trimmed by 2 bases and J by 5 bases, 10 bases remained unmatched. The germline V gene has CDR1 SEHNR and CDR2 FQNEAQ (reference sequence). This CDR3 reads CASSLRGSGSKTGELFF. DNA for the CDR3: TGTGCCAGCAGCTTACGAGGGAGCGGGAGTAAAACCGGGGAGCTGTTTTTT.

This clone was seen more than once but under ten times. This chain uses TRBV4-3 with TRBJ1-6; TRBD1 might be the D (6 bases). This CDR3 is 14 amino acids long. Germline CDR1 and CDR2: LGHNA and YSLEER. With 7 bases removed from V and 7 bases from J, the gap between germline ends came to 14 bases. CDR3 DNA sequence: TGCGCCAGCACTCAGGGGCAGGTGAATTCACCCCTCCACTTT. Its translation: CASTQGQVNSPLHF.

This chain uses TRBV5-1 with TRBJ1-4; D may be TRBD1 (6 bases). Germline CDR1 and CDR2: SGHRS and YFSETQ. The CDR3 totals 15 residues. The V end lost 3 bases, the J end lost 7 bases, and 16 bases lay between the germline ends. This CDR3 is CASSSLQGSGEKLFF. The CDR3 DNA reads TGCGCCAGCAGCTCGTTACAGGGATCGGGTGAAAAACTGTTTTTT.

This chain connects TRBV6-5 to TRBJ2-7; D is unclear. Germline CDR1 is MNHEY and CDR2 is SVGAGI. Trimming cost V 7 bases and J 3 bases, with 13 bases left between them. This CDR3 is 13 amino acids long. The CDR3: CASTQRGGYEQYF. Written as DNA, the CDR3 is TGTGCCAGCACGCAACGCGGCGGCTACGAGCAGTACTTC.

This clone was counted a few times. The chain joins TRBV12-5 to TRBJ2-3; perhaps TRBD1 as D (6 bases). V gave up 5 bases and J gave up 0 bases, with 18 bases separating them. The CDR3 has 17 amino acids. Germline values: CDR1 LGHNT, CDR2 FRNRAP. CDR3 bases: TGTGCTAGTGGTCCAAATACGGACAGCCCGAGCACAGATACGCAGTATTTT. It is translated as CASGPNTDSPSTDTQYF.